The clone carrying this TCR beta chain showed up many times. Antigen: not known. The data belong to a study of T-cell reconstitution after alpha-beta-depleted transplantation in children. TCRbeta library preparation incorporated unique molecular identifiers. TCRdb reprocessed the PCR reads with MiXCR, giving one entry per CDR3 protein. The sample consists of roughly 500,000 distinct CDR3 sequences, under 12% of them appearing once. V shed 2 bases and J shed 5 bases, with 17 bases lying between them. Germline V gene data show CDR1 as SGHTA and CDR2 as FQGNSA. This CDR3 has 16 amino acids. Study-wide findings and caveats: Several hundred expanded graft clones reportedly supplied alpha-beta T cells about two months after transplant. T-cell counts and diversity were attributed mostly to newly produced T cells one year after transplant.

V usage is TRBV7-2 and J usage is TRBJ2-3, with D possibly TRBD2 on 7 matching bases. This sample comprised PBMCs, obtained before TCRalphabeta/CD19-depleted stem cell transplant. The sequence derives from a child under 10 years old with inherited bone marrow failure, due to receive a stem cell transplant. CDR3 coding DNA: TGTGCCAGCAGCTTATCGGGGCGGGGGCTACGAGATACGCAGTATTTT. It translates to CASSLSGRGLRDTQYF.